This passage covers 13 T cell receptor beta chains from one sample sequenced in a study of OX40 agonist ivuxolimab in advanced cancers. Here immunoSEQ multiplex PCR was the method, and the copy in TCRdb shows in-frame clones only, minus some. The table lists about 70,000 clones, 86% of them singletons, with roughly 8.2% in the top ten. This specimen consisted of CD4+ or CD8+ T cells sorted from blood, obtained in a trial of the OX40 agonist ivuxolimab. These receptors were obtained from an adult with an advanced solid tumor such as melanoma, head and neck, liver or kidney cancer.

The chain employs TRBV4-2 and TRBJ2-3; 10 positions match TRBD2. V trimming: 1 base; J trimming: 4 bases; junction bases outside the gene matches: 2. Germline V gives CDR1 LGHNA, CDR2 YNFKEQ. This CDR3 region has 15 residues. CDR3 in amino acids: CASSQVSGGADTQYF. The CDR3 DNA reads as TGTGCCAGCAGCCAAGTCAGCGGGGGGGCAGATACGCAGTATTTT.

The chain couples TRBV4-1 to TRBJ1-1; no clear D gene. Looked up from germline, CDR1 is MGHRA and CDR2 is YSYEKL. Trimming shortened V by 1 base and J by 6 bases, and 15 bases separated the two germline ends. This CDR3 has 15 residues. CDR3 loop: CASSQVGEGKPEAFF. The CDR3 DNA follows: TGCGCCAGCAGCCAAGTCGGGGAGGGTAAACCTGAAGCTTTCTTT.

The rearrangement links TRBV7-3 to TRBJ2-1; D may be TRBD2 (5 bases). There are 14 residues in the CDR3. Germline CDR1 SGHTA, CDR2 FQGTGA. The V end lost 2 bases, the J end lost 7 bases, and 12 bases lay between the germline ends. The CDR3 DNA is TGTGCCAGCAGCTTAGGTCCCCCGGGGAATGAGCAGTTCTTC. Its translation is CASSLGPPGNEQFF.

This clone showed up just a few times. Written as DNA, the CDR3 is TGTGCCAGCAGCGATGGCCTTACGGGCAATCAGCCCCAGCATTTT. It codes for CASSDGLTGNQPQHF. The chain has TRBV5-4 and TRBJ1-5, with D unclear. The V gene lost 4 bases and the J gene lost 2 bases, with 13 bases spanning the gap. This CDR3 comprises 15 residues. Germline loops: CDR1 SGHNT, CDR2 YYREEE (reference sequence).

This clone has only a few counts. The V call is TRBV16, the J call TRBJ1-5; the D is unclear. Germline V lookup: CDR1 KGHSY, CDR2 FQNENV. This CDR3 has 12 residues. The ends were cut back, 0 bases at V and 5 bases at J, with 2 bases in the middle. CDR3 bases: TGTGCCAGCAGCCAATCTTATCAGCCCCAGCATTTT. Protein: CASSQSYQPQHF.

The chain combines TRBV7-9 with TRBJ1-6; D gene uncertain. Germline assignment: CDR1 SEHNR and CDR2 FQNEAQ (reference sequence). V was trimmed by 1 base and J by 7 bases, leaving 8 bases between them. This CDR3 has 14 residues. The CDR3 region has the DNA TGTGCCAGCAGCTTAGTGGCGGAGAATTCACCCCTCCACTTT. Translated, it gives CASSLVAENSPLHF.

The chain is built from TRBV21-1 and TRBJ2-6; TRBD2, the D gene given by the table, was not confirmed from the DNA. TRBV21-1 is assigned pseudogene status. The CDR3 is 18 amino acids. The CDR3 region has the DNA TGTGCCAGCAGCAAAGGCCCTCGAGTTAGAACTGGGGCCAACGTCCTGACTTTC. Its protein product is CASSKGPRVRTGANVLTF.

This clone showed up just once. V and J are TRBV5-6 and TRBJ2-7; tentative D call: TRBD2 (6 bases). The CDR3 contains 13 residues. The V gene's germline CDR1 is SGHDT and CDR2 YYEEEE. The V end lost 3 bases, the J end lost 6 bases, and 13 bases lay between the germline ends. The DNA for the CDR3 is TGTGCCAGCAGCTCGCCGGGGCGGGGCGAGCAGTACTTC. Protein: CASSSPGRGEQYF. The variable domain in full, completed from reference TRBV5-6 and TRBJ2-7, reads DAGVTQSPTHLIKTRGQQVTLRCSPKSGHDTVSWYQQALGQGPQFIFQYYEEEERQRGNFPDRFSGHQFPNYSSELNVNALLLGDSALYLCASSSPGRGEQYFGPGTRLTVT.

Concerning this clone: The conserved phenylalanine or tryptophan is not found at the CDR3 terminus, so this likely reflects a read error. The chain recombines TRBV27 with TRBJ2-7; D not certain. V was trimmed by 3 bases and J by 2 bases, leaving 14 bases between them. From germline, CDR1 is MNHEY and CDR2 SMNVEV (reference sequence). The CDR3 spans 15 residues. Here the CDR3 reads CASSLQTSPAYEQYL. The CDR3, as DNA: TGTGCCAGCAGTTTGCAGACGTCTCCGGCCTACGAGCAGTACCTC.

The chain links TRBV7-3 to TRBJ2-1, with 7 bases that match TRBD2. CDR1 is SGHTA and CDR2 is FQGTGA in the germline V gene. Trimming at V came to 1 base and at J to 6 bases, leaving 9 bases not matched to a gene. The CDR3 spans 16 residues. The CDR3: CASSLSGGTYGNEQFF. The CDR3 nucleotides read TGTGCCAGCAGCTTAAGCGGGGGTACTTACGGCAATGAGCAGTTCTTC.

This clone appeared once. This CDR3 reads CASSRDRNFEAFF. CDR3 DNA sequence: TGCGCCAGCAGCCGTGACCGAAACTTTGAAGCTTTCTTT. V and J are TRBV5-1 and TRBJ1-1; no clear D gene. CDR1 and CDR2 (germline): SGHRS, YFSETQ. V was clipped by 4 bases and J by 7 bases, with 14 bases between them. The CDR3 runs to 13 residues.

The V gene is TRBV4-3, the J gene TRBJ1-1, with no clear D. V was clipped by 3 bases and J by 1 base, with 6 bases between them. Germline CDR1 is LGHNA and CDR2 is YSLEER. The CDR3 sequence is 13 residues long. The CDR3 DNA reads TGCGCCAGCAGCCAGACGGGGAACACTGAAGCTTTCTTT. This codes for CASSQTGNTEAFF.

The rearrangement uses TRBV6-5 and TRBJ2-7; 10 nucleotides line up with TRBD1. Germline V gives CDR1 MNHEY, CDR2 SVGAGI. This CDR3 region has 14 residues. V gave up 6 bases and J gave up 2 bases; unmatched junction bases: 4. CDR3 DNA: TGTGCCAGCAGGGCGGGACAGGGGACCTACGAGCAGTACTTC. It yields the protein CASRAGQGTYEQYF.